Listed here are 25 T cell receptor beta chains from one sample, sequenced in a study of OX40 agonist ivuxolimab in advanced cancers. Libraries were prepared through the immunoSEQ multiplex PCR assay. TCRdb retrieved this table from immuneACCESS and kept in-frame rearrangements only. Not all clones are present; in checked studies, unresolved V genes account for under half, and no reason is known for the remainder. Recorded for this sample are approximately 94,000 clones; approximately 90% of them occurred a single time. Approximately 0.15% of the sample rests with the top ten. Sequences were derived from CD4+ or CD8+ T cells sorted from blood, sampled in a trial of the OX40 agonist ivuxolimab. These receptors originate from an adult with an advanced solid tumor such as melanoma, head and neck, liver or kidney cancer.

This clone is a singleton in its sample. The chain uses TRBV5-1 and TRBJ2-1; 8 bases map to TRBD1. The germline V gene has CDR1 SGHRS and CDR2 YFSETQ. CDR3 length: 15 amino acids. The ends lost 4 bases at V and 6 bases at J; junction bases unmatched: 9. The CDR3: CASSARGTGANEQFF. The CDR3 coding sequence is TGCGCCAGCAGCGCTAGAGGGACAGGAGCCAATGAGCAGTTCTTC.

CDR3 protein: CSVELGTYGYTF. In DNA, the CDR3 is TGCAGCGTTGAGTTGGGGACCTATGGCTACACCTTC. This chain links TRBV29-1 with TRBJ1-2, with D possibly being TRBD1 (5 bases). V lost 3 bases and J 4 bases, leaving 9 bases between the germline ends. The CDR3 loop spans 12 amino acids. CDR1 and CDR2 (germline): SQVTM, ANQGSEA.

The J gene is TRBJ1-2, the V gene TRBV9; no definite D call. CDR3 length: 13 amino acids. V was cut by 0 bases and J by 3 bases, with 6 bases left in between. Per the germline V gene, CDR1 is SGDLS and CDR2 is YYNGEE. For the CDR3, the DNA is TGTGCCAGCAGCGTAGAGGACGACTATGGCTACACCTTC. It is translated as CASSVEDDYGYTF.

The CDR3: CASSFEGTLGEAFF. The DNA for the CDR3 is TGTGCCAGCAGCTTTGAGGGTACATTGGGGGAGGCTTTCTTT. V gene TRBV5-6 combines with J gene TRBJ1-1, with D maybe TRBD1 (5 bases). CDR1 is SGHDT and CDR2 is YYEEEE in the germline V gene. Trimming removed 2 bases at V and 11 bases at J, with 19 bases between. The CDR3 spans 14 residues.

This chain uses TRBV5-1 with TRBJ2-7, with 10 bases fitting TRBD2. The CDR3 spans 15 residues. Germline CDR1 reads SGHRS; CDR2 reads YFSETQ. V lost 0 bases and J lost 2; bases outside the gene matches: 2. CDR3 region: CASSLGTSGTYEQYF. The CDR3 DNA is TGCGCCAGCAGCTTGGGGACTAGCGGAACCTACGAGCAGTACTTC.

This CDR3 reads CAWGGRSVNTEAFF. The CDR3 DNA reads TGTGCATGGGGGGGGAGGTCAGTGAACACTGAAGCTTTCTTT. The chain joins TRBV30 to TRBJ1-1, with D maybe TRBD1 (5 bases). This CDR3 region has 14 residues. In germline, CDR1 is GTSNPN, CDR2 SVGIG (reference sequence).

This sequence joins TRBV2 and TRBJ2-7, with 10 bases identical to TRBD1. The CDR3 is 17 residues long. After removal of 5 bases from V and 0 bases from J, the junction contained 10 bases not matched to a gene. Germline assignment: CDR1 SNHLY and CDR2 FYNNEI. The CDR3 bases are TGTGCCAGCAGTAAGAAGCTAGGACAGGGGGACTCCTACGAGCAGTACTTC. Amino acid sequence: CASSKKLGQGDSYEQYF.

This chain connects TRBV4-2 to TRBJ2-1; 8 bases line up with TRBD1. V dropped 1 base and J dropped 1; count of bases not matched to a gene: 3. Germline values: CDR1 LGHNA, CDR2 YNFKEQ. The CDR3 loop spans 16 amino acids. CDR3 sequence reads: CASSQAGTGSYNEQFF. The CDR3 nucleotides read TGTGCCAGCAGCCAAGCTGGGACAGGTTCCTACAATGAGCAGTTCTTC.

In this sample, this clone turned up once. The sample holds other DNA sequences that translate to the same CDR3. The rearrangement joins TRBV5-1 to TRBJ2-1; D is possibly TRBD2 (7 bases). CDR1 and CDR2 (germline): SGHRS, YFSETQ. The germline V and J ends were trimmed by 0 bases and 2 bases, with 12 bases remaining between them. This CDR3 comprises 16 residues. The DNA of the CDR3 is TGCGCCAGCAGCTTGGGAACGGGGGGCCCCTACAATGAGCAGTTCTTC. Its translation: CASSLGTGGPYNEQFF.

The chain links TRBV6-5 to TRBJ2-3, with D tentatively TRBD2 (5 bases). This CDR3 is 15 amino acids long. From germline, CDR1 is MNHEY and CDR2 SVGAGI. V dropped 5 bases and J dropped 0 bases, with 12 bases sitting between them. The CDR3 loop reads CASSHGRDSTDTQYF. The CDR3 coding sequence is TGTGCCAGCAGTCACGGACGGGATAGCACAGATACGCAGTATTTT.

Only a few counts were recorded for this clone. The genes are TRBV19 and TRBJ1-1; 7 nucleotides align to TRBD1. The J segment lost 0 bases and the V segment lost 3 bases, leaving 10 bases of the junction unmatched. This CDR3 is built from 17 residues. Germline lookup yields CDR1 LNHDA and CDR2 SQIVND (reference sequence). The CDR3 loop reads CASSIGVAGTVNTEAFF. CDR3 DNA: TGTGCCAGTAGTATTGGGGTCGCCGGGACAGTGAACACTGAAGCTTTCTTT.

This chain connects TRBV11-2 to TRBJ2-1; 7 bases map to TRBD2. This CDR3 spans 14 amino acids. V shed 10 bases and J 5 bases; nucleotides not matched to a gene: 11. Germline V CDR1 and CDR2: SGHAT, FQNNGV. Written as DNA, the CDR3 is TGTGCCACCCGACTGGGAGGGGACCACAATGAGCAGTTCTTC. This translates into CATRLGGDHNEQFF.

The chain recombines TRBV5-4 with TRBJ1-1, with D uncertain. Germline V gene sequence: CDR1 SGHNT, CDR2 YYREEE (reference sequence). The CDR3 runs to 12 residues. Trimming shortened V by 3 bases and J by 1 base, and 4 bases separated the two germline ends. CDR3 sequence (DNA): TGTGCCAGCAGCTCCACGAACACTGAAGCTTTCTTT. The encoded protein is CASSSTNTEAFF.

The chain is built from TRBV9 and TRBJ1-2; D is ambiguous. The germline V gene encodes CDR1 SGDLS and CDR2 YYNGEE. The CDR3 covers 15 residues. The V and J ends lost 0 bases and 7 bases respectively, with 16 bases between them. The CDR3 region is CASSVGLGSPFGYTF. The CDR3 nucleotides are TGTGCCAGCAGCGTAGGTCTGGGCAGTCCGTTTGGCTACACCTTC. Full variable domain (outside the CDR3, taken from reference TRBV9 and TRBJ1-2): DSGVTQTPKHLITATGQRVTLRCSPRSGDLSVYWYQQSLDQGLQFLIQYYNGEERAKGNILERFSAQQFPDLHSELNLSSLELGDSALYFCASSVGLGSPFGYTFGSGTRLTVV.

The chain joins TRBV28 to TRBJ1-2; D is ambiguous. The CDR3 loop spans 12 amino acids. Trimming shortened V by 6 bases and J by 4 bases, and 9 bases separated the two germline ends. Germline V gene lookup returns CDR1 MDHEN and CDR2 SYDVKM. CDR3 region: CASSSDIYGYTF. Written as DNA, the CDR3 is TGTGCCAGCAGCTCAGATATCTATGGCTACACCTTC.

The chain combines TRBV9 with TRBJ2-7; no reliable D call. Germline V gene data show CDR1 as SGDLS and CDR2 as YYNGEE. The V end was cut by 4 bases, the J end by 7 bases, with 21 bases between. This CDR3 spans 15 amino acids. The CDR3 DNA reads TGTGCCAGCAGCCCTACTTCTGACAATCTGGGAGAGCAGTACTTC. Translation: CASSPTSDNLGEQYF.

The V gene is TRBV19, the J gene TRBJ2-2, with D uncertain. Germline lookup yields CDR1 LNHDA and CDR2 SQIVND (reference sequence). The CDR3 consists of 15 residues. Trimming removed 4 bases at V and 3 bases at J, with 12 bases between. The CDR3 DNA reads TGTGCCAGTAGTACCCGGGCTCCCCACACCGGGGAGCTGTTTTTT. Translated, it gives CASSTRAPHTGELFF.

The CDR3 loop reads CAWTRQGDITGELFF. In DNA, the CDR3 is TGTGCCTGGACTAGACAGGGGGATATCACCGGGGAGCTGTTTTTT. V is TRBV30 and J is TRBJ2-2, with 9 bases matching TRBD1. CDR1 is GTSNPN, CDR2 SVGIG, per germline (reference sequence). CDR3 size: 15 residues. V lost 4 bases, J lost 4 bases, and 7 bases stayed unmatched. Full variable domain (outside the CDR3, taken from reference TRBV30 and TRBJ2-2): SQTIHQWPATLVQPVGSPLSLECTVEGTSNPNLYWYRQAAGRGLQLLFYSVGIGQISSEVPQNLSASRPQDRQFILSSKKLLLSDSGFYLCAWTRQGDITGELFFGEGSRLTVL.

The genes are TRBV5-3 and TRBJ2-1; the D gene is possibly TRBD2 (6 bases). TRBV5-3 is recorded as an ORF, its role being uncertain. Trimming cost V 2 bases and J 10 bases, with 19 bases left between them. This CDR3 comprises 15 residues. Here the CDR3 reads CARSFRGSMSCEQFF. The CDR3 nucleotides are TGTGCCAGAAGCTTTCGGGGGAGTATGAGTTGCGAGCAGTTCTTC.

CDR3 in amino acids: CASSEARYEQYF. The CDR3 coding sequence is TGTGCCAGCAGTGAAGCGAGGTACGAGCAGTACTTC. The genes are TRBV2 and TRBJ2-7, with D hard to call. There are 12 residues in the CDR3. V gave up 0 bases and J gave up 4 bases, with 4 bases separating them. Germline V gene data show CDR1 as SNHLY and CDR2 as FYNNEI.

This chain uses TRBV2 with TRBJ2-1; 8 bases align to TRBD1. The length of the CDR3 is 16 residues. With 2 bases clipped from V and 0 bases from J, the junction kept 3 bases outside the gene matches. Germline assignment: CDR1 SNHLY and CDR2 FYNNEI. CDR3 in DNA: TGTGCCAGCAGTGAACCAGGGGGCCCCTCCTACAATGAGCAGTTCTTC. Translating it yields CASSEPGGPSYNEQFF.

The V and J genes are TRBV6-5 and TRBJ2-3, with D perhaps given as TRBD1 or TRBD2 (6 bases each). Between the trimmed V and J ends, which lost 11 bases and 6 bases, there was a span of 9 bases. Germline values: CDR1 MNHEY, CDR2 SVGAGI. CDR3 size: 10 residues. DNA of the CDR3: TGTGCCCGAGGGGGGGATACGCAGTATTTT. Its protein product is CARGGDTQYF.

The V and J genes are TRBV6-1 and TRBJ2-7, with D unresolved. Germline CDR1 is MNHNS and CDR2 is SASEGT. The V end lost 9 bases, the J end lost 1 base, and 16 bases lay between the germline ends. This CDR3 has 14 amino acids. CDR3 sequence: CASGASVVSYEQYF. Here the CDR3 DNA reads TGTGCCAGTGGAGCGAGCGTCGTATCCTACGAGCAGTACTTC.

The gene calls are TRBV7-2 and TRBJ2-3; TRBD2 matches 9 bases. The junction had 8 bases not matched to a gene; V was cut back by 9 bases and J by 4 bases. Germline-derived CDR1 and CDR2 are SGHTA and FQGNSA. The CDR3 contains 14 residues. CDR3 sequence (DNA): TGTGCCAGTGGAGCGGGAGGCTCCGCAGATACGCAGTATTTT. Residues: CASGAGGSADTQYF.

This chain connects TRBV7-6 to TRBJ1-1; the D gene is possibly TRBD1 (6 bases). CDR1 and CDR2 from the germline V gene are SGHVS and FNYEAQ. The CDR3 contains 15 residues. The V gene lost 0 bases and the J gene lost 1 base, with 9 bases spanning the gap. CDR3 residues: CASSLALTGNTEAFF. Written as DNA, the CDR3 is TGTGCCAGCAGCTTAGCTTTGACAGGGAACACTGAAGCTTTCTTT.